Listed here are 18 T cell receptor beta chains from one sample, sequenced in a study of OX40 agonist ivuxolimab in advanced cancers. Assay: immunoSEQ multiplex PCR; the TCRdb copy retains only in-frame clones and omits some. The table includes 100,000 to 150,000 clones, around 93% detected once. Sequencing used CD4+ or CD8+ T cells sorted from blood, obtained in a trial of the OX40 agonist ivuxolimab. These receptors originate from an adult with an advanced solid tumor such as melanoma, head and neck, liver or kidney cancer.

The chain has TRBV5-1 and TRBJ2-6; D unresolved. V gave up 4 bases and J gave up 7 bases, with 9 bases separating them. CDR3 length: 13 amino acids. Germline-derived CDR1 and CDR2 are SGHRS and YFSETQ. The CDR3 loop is CASSINYANVLTF. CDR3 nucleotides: TGCGCCAGCAGCATTAACTACGCCAACGTCCTGACTTTC.

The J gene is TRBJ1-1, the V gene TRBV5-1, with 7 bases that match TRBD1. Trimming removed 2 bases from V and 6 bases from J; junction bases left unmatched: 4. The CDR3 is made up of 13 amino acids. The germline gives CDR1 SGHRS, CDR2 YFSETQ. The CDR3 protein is CASSFGTVSEAFF. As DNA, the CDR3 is TGCGCCAGCAGCTTCGGGACAGTTTCTGAAGCTTTCTTT.

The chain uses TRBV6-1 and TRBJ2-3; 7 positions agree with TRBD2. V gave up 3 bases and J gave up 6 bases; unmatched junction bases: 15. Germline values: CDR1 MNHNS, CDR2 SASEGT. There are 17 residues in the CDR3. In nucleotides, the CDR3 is TGTGCCAGCAGTGACCGGACTAGGAGTCTGCTCAGGGATACGCAGTATTTT. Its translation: CASSDRTRSLLRDTQYF.

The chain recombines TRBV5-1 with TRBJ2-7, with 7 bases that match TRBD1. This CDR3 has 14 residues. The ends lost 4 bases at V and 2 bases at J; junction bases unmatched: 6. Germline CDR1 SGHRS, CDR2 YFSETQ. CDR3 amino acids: CASSEGQQPYEQYF. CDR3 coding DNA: TGCGCCAGCAGCGAGGGACAGCAACCCTACGAGCAGTACTTC.

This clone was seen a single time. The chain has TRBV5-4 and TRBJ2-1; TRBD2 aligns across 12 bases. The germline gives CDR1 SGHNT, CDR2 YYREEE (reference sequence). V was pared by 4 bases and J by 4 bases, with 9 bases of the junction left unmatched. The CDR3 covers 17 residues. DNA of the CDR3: TGTGCCAGCAGCCTCCCGGGACTAGCGGGTTATTACAATGAGCAGTTCTTC. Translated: CASSLPGLAGYYNEQFF.

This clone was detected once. The CDR3 bases are TGTGCCAGCAGAAAAGGAGCGGGAGCTAAGTCCACAGATACGCAGTATTTT. This translates into CASRKGAGAKSTDTQYF. The chain recombines TRBV7-9 with TRBJ2-3; 8 bases are a match to TRBD2. Germline CDR1 reads SEHNR; CDR2 reads FQNEAQ (reference sequence). The CDR3 runs 17 residues. V was pared by 6 bases and J by 2 bases, with 13 bases of the junction left unmatched.

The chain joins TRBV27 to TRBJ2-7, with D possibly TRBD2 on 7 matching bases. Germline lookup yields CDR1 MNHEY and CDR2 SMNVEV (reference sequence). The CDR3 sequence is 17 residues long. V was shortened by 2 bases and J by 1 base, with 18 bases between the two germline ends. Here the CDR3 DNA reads TGTGCCAGCAGTTTAAGGGGTTGGGGAGGGGGTTCCTACGAGCAGTACTTC. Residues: CASSLRGWGGGSYEQYF.

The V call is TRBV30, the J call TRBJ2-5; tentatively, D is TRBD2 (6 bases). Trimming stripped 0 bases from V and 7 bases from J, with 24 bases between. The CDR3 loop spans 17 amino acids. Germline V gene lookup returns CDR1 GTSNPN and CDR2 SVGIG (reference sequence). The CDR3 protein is CAWSVGRMRDLGATQYF. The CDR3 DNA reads TGTGCCTGGAGTGTAGGGAGGATGAGAGACCTAGGAGCGACCCAGTACTTC.

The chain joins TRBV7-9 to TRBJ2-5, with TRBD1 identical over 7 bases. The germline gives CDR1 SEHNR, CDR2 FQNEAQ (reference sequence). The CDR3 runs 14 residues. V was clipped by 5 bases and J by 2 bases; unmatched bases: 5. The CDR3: CASSLTGVQETQYF. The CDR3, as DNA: TGTGCCAGCAGCCTTACAGGGGTGCAAGAGACCCAGTACTTC.

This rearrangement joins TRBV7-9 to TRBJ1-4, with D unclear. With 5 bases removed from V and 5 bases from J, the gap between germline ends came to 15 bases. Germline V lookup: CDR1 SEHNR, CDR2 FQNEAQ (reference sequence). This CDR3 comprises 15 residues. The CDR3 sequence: CASSQDNVFNEKLFF. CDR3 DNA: TGTGCCAGCAGCCAAGATAACGTTTTCAATGAAAAACTGTTTTTT.

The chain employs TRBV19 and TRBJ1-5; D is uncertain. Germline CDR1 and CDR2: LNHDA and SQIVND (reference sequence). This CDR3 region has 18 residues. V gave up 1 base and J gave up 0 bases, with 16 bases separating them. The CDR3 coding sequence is TGTGCCAGTAGTATAGGGGGTGGGCAGAGCTATAGCAATCAGCCCCAGCATTTT. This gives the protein CASSIGGGQSYSNQPQHF.

The CDR3 DNA reads TGCGCCAGCAGCTTGGAAGTAGGGGGGGAGACCCAGTACTTC. Its translation: CASSLEVGGETQYF. The chain couples TRBV5-1 to TRBJ2-5; D might be TRBD1 or TRBD2, each matching 6 bases. V gave up 0 bases and J gave up 5 bases, with 11 bases separating them. Germline values: CDR1 SGHRS, CDR2 YFSETQ. The CDR3 extends over 14 amino acids.

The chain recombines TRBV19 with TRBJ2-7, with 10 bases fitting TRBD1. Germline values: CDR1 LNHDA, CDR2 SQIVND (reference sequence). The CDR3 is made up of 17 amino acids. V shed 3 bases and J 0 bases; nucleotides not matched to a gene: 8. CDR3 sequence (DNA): TGTGCCAGTAGTATCCTACACGGACAGGGGGTCTCCTACGAGCAGTACTTC. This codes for CASSILHGQGVSYEQYF.

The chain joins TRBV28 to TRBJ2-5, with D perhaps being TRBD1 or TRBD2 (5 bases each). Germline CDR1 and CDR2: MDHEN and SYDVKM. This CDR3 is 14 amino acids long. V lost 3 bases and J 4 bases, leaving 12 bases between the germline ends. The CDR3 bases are TGTGCCAGCAGTTTCCCGGGTGGGGGAGAGACCCAGTACTTC. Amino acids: CASSFPGGGETQYF.

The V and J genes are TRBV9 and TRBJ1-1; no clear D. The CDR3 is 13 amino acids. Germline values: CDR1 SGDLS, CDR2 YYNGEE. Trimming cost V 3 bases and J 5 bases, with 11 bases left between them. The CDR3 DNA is TGTGCCAGCAGCGGATCCCCGGAAACTGAAGCTTTCTTT. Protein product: CASSGSPETEAFF.

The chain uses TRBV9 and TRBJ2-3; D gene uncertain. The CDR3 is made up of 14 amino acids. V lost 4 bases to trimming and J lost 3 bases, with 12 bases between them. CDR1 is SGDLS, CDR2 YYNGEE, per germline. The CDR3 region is CASSPPYGTDTQYF. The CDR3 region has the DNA TGTGCCAGCAGCCCCCCCTACGGAACAGATACGCAGTATTTT. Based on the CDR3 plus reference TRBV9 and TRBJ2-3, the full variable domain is DSGVTQTPKHLITATGQRVTLRCSPRSGDLSVYWYQQSLDQGLQFLIQYYNGEERAKGNILERFSAQQFPDLHSELNLSSLELGDSALYFCASSPPYGTDTQYFGPGTRLTVL.

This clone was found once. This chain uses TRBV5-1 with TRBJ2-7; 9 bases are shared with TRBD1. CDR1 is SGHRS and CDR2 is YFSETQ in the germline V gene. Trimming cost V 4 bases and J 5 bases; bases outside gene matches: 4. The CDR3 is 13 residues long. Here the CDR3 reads CASSAGQGNEQYF. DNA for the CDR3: TGCGCCAGCAGCGCGGGACAGGGCAACGAGCAGTACTTC. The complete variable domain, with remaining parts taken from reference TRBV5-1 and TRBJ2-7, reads KAGVTQTPRYLIKTRGQQVTLSCSPISGHRSVSWYQQTPGQGLQFLFEYFSETQRNKGNFPGRFSGRQFSNSRSEMNVSTLELGDSALYLCASSAGQGNEQYFGPGTRLTVT.

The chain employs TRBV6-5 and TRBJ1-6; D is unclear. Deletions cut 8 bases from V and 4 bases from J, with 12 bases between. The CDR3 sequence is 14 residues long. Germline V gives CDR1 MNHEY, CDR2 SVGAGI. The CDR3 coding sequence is TGTGCCAGCGGACTGGGATCGTATAATTCACCCCTCCACTTT. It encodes CASGLGSYNSPLHF.